This TCR beta chain was recorded in a study of blood T cell repertoires in COVID-19. Across the whole study: Sources were T cells, B-cell-depleted T cells, or PBMCs; the material itself was cDNA or gDNA.

In Seattle, patients joined the study during active infection and were tracked longitudinally. This clone was detected only a few times. The sample holds other DNA sequences that translate to the same CDR3. The assay was immunoSEQ multiplex PCR, and TCRdb's table has in-frame clones only and misses some. The sample yields hundreds of thousands of clones, approximately 90% seen once. The CDR3 sequence is 14 residues long. Per the germline V gene, CDR1 is SGHRS and CDR2 is YFSETQ. The J segment lost 8 bases and the V segment lost 3 bases, leaving 4 bases of the junction unmatched. This receptor was obtained from a man aged 45 to 65 with COVID-19, enrolled during active disease. V and J are TRBV5-1 and TRBJ1-4, with 10 bases aligning to TRBD1. The sample consisted of peripheral blood. In DNA form, the CDR3 reads TGCGCCAGCAGCTCGGGACAGGGGAGGGAAAAACTGTTTTTT. Protein product: CASSSGQGREKLFF.